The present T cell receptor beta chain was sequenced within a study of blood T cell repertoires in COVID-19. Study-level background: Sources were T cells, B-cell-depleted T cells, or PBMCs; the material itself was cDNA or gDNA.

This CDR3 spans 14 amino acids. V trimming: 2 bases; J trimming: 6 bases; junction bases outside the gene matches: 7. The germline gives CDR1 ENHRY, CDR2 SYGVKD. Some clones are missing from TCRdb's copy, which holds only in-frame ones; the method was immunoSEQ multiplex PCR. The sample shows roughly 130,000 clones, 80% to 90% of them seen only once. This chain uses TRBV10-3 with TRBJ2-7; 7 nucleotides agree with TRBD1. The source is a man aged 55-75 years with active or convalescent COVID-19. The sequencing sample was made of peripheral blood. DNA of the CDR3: TGTGCCATCAGTGAGAGGGGGCGGAACAGCGAGCAGTACTTC. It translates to CAISERGRNSEQYF.